Each of the 30 T cell receptor beta chains below was sequenced from the same sample in a study of cytomegalovirus exposure and HLA in healthy donors. Researchers ran the PCR with 60 Vbeta and 13 Jbeta primers. The repertoire was sequenced with immunoSEQ multiplex PCR; TCRdb's copy has only in-frame clones and lacks some. The profile covers under 150,000 clones, with 75% to 90% appearing a single time and about 4% taken by the ten largest. Sequenced material: PBMCs. Receptors were obtained from a woman between 40 and 55 years old in good health and CMV-seronegative.

The rearrangement links TRBV29-1 to TRBJ2-4; tentatively, D is TRBD2 (6 bases). This CDR3 has 14 residues. Germline values: CDR1 SQVTM, CDR2 ANQGSEA. V lost 0 bases, J lost 5 bases, and 11 bases lay in between. CDR3 nucleotides: TGCAGCGTTGAAGATCCGGGGGAACAAAACATTCAGTACTTC. Amino acid sequence: CSVEDPGEQNIQYF.

This clone has more than one count but fewer than ten. This chain connects TRBV6-1 to TRBJ2-7; no reliable D call. The CDR3 loop spans 12 amino acids. Per the germline V gene, CDR1 is MNHNS and CDR2 is SASEGT. The V end lost 11 bases, the J end lost 2 bases, and 13 bases lay between the germline ends. CDR3 sequence (DNA): TGTGCCGGTGGGCCAGGTACCTACGAGCAGTACTTC. Translation gives CAGGPGTYEQYF.

The chain links TRBV7-3 to TRBJ2-2; D is possibly TRBD2 (6 bases). V lost 2 bases and J lost 5, with 6 bases in between. The CDR3 runs 13 residues. CDR1 is SGHTA and CDR2 is FQGTGA in the germline V gene. The CDR3 here is CASSLAGTGELFF. The DNA of the CDR3 is TGTGCCAGCAGCTTAGCGGGGACCGGGGAGCTGTTTTTT.

The chain joins TRBV7-2 to TRBJ2-2, with 9 bases identical to TRBD1. Trimming cost V 0 bases and J 5 bases; bases outside gene matches: 4. Germline V gene data show CDR1 as SGHTA and CDR2 as FQGNSA. The CDR3 spans 16 residues. The CDR3 DNA sequence: TGTGCCAGCAGCTTAGCAGGGACAGGGAAGACCGGGGAGCTGTTTTTT. Protein product: CASSLAGTGKTGELFF.

V and J are TRBV4-1 and TRBJ2-7, with 9 bases that match TRBD1. Germline CDR1 is MGHRA and CDR2 is YSYEKL. This CDR3 spans 13 amino acids. The ends lost 4 bases at V and 6 bases at J; junction bases unmatched: 4. The CDR3 DNA reads as TGCGCCAGCAGCCCGGGACAGGGATCCGAGCAGTACTTC. It encodes CASSPGQGSEQYF.

The chain joins TRBV7-9 to TRBJ1-4; D uncertain. The V end was cut by 2 bases, the J end by 14 bases, with 15 bases between. CDR3 length: 13 amino acids. Germline assignment: CDR1 SEHNR and CDR2 FQNEAQ (reference sequence). The CDR3 DNA reads as TGTGCCAGCAGCTTAATCTCGGGAAACGGGCTGTTTTTT. Its translation is CASSLISGNGLFF.

The chain uses TRBV18 and TRBJ2-3; 7 nucleotides align to TRBD2. V shed 1 base and J 6 bases; nucleotides not matched to a gene: 4. Germline CDR1 is KGHSH and CDR2 is LQKENI. The CDR3 length is 14 residues. For the CDR3, the DNA is TGTGCCAGCTCACCACGGGAGGGAGGGGATACGCAGTATTTT. Its translation is CASSPREGGDTQYF.

The chain carries TRBV27 and TRBJ1-5; D may be TRBD1 (5 bases). Germline-derived CDR1 and CDR2 are MNHEY and SMNVEV (reference sequence). V lost 3 bases, J lost 4 bases, and 13 bases lay in between. This CDR3 is built from 15 residues. Here the CDR3 reads CASSLGGGGNQPQHF. The CDR3 DNA reads as TGTGCCAGCAGTTTGGGCGGGGGAGGAAATCAGCCCCAGCATTTT.

The chain carries TRBV7-2 and TRBJ2-3, with D possibly matching TRBD2 (7 bases). This CDR3 region has 14 residues. From germline, CDR1 is SGHTA and CDR2 FQGNSA. Trimming shortened V by 6 bases and J by 7 bases, and 17 bases separated the two germline ends. This CDR3 reads CASRWGGAGNTQYF. CDR3 DNA sequence: TGTGCCAGCAGGTGGGGGGGGGCGGGTAATACGCAGTATTTT.

The genes are TRBV2 and TRBJ2-1, with TRBD1 matching over 7 bases. Per the germline V gene, CDR1 is SNHLY and CDR2 is FYNNEI. CDR3 length equals 16 residues. V was clipped by 4 bases and J by 0 bases; unmatched bases: 6. CDR3 nucleotides: TGTGCCAGCAGTGTAACGGGACAGATCTCCTACAATGAGCAGTTCTTC. It encodes CASSVTGQISYNEQFF.

The chain employs TRBV19 and TRBJ2-7; D may be TRBD1 (6 bases). The germline V and J ends were trimmed by 9 bases and 5 bases, with 20 bases remaining between them. This CDR3 has 14 residues. The germline V gene encodes CDR1 LNHDA and CDR2 SQIVND (reference sequence). CDR3 in DNA: TGTGCCAGGACGGGACATCCGCCTCCCCACGAGCAGTACTTC. Its translation is CARTGHPPPHEQYF.

This clone was found a few times. The chain joins TRBV4-3 to TRBJ1-1; D gene ambiguous. Germline-derived CDR1 and CDR2 are LGHNA and YSLEER. Between the trimmed V and J ends, which lost 0 bases and 2 bases, there was a span of 10 bases. The CDR3 sequence is 15 residues long. CDR3 nucleotides: TGCGCCAGCAGCCAAGATGGCCGACACAACACTGAAGCTTTCTTT. Encoded protein: CASSQDGRHNTEAFF.

The chain combines TRBV5-4 with TRBJ2-7; weak D call: TRBD1 (6 bases). Germline lookup yields CDR1 SGHNT and CDR2 YYREEE (reference sequence). This CDR3 spans 15 amino acids. Trimming removed 4 bases from V and 2 bases from J, with 16 bases in between. As DNA, the CDR3 is TGTGCCAGCAGCCAAGCGACACAGGGTCCCTACGAGCAGTACTTC. Amino acids: CASSQATQGPYEQYF.

The chain has TRBV4-3 and TRBJ2-3, with TRBD2 matching over 8 bases. The CDR3 contains 15 residues. The V gene's germline CDR1 is LGHNA and CDR2 YSLEER. Trimming removed 5 bases from V and 6 bases from J; junction bases left unmatched: 10. The CDR3 coding sequence is TGCGCCAGCAGCTCAGGGAGCGGGAGTATGGATACGCAGTATTTT. It specifies CASSSGSGSMDTQYF.

The V gene is TRBV19, the J gene TRBJ2-7, with TRBD1 identical over 8 bases. After removal of 6 bases from V and 7 bases from J, the junction contained 8 bases not matched to a gene. Germline V gene data show CDR1 as LNHDA and CDR2 as SQIVND (reference sequence). CDR3 length: 13 residues. In DNA, the CDR3 is TGTGCCAGTAGCCGGGACAGGATCGGAGAGCAGTACTTC. Amino acids: CASSRDRIGEQYF.

Comments on this clone: The junction and the germline gene differ at one end; a read error may be behind it. The rearrangement links TRBV7-2 to TRBJ1-1, with TRBD1 matching over 7 bases. Germline V gives CDR1 SGHTA, CDR2 FQGNSA. The CDR3 consists of 15 residues. CDR3 DNA: TGTCCCAGCAGCTTAGTACAGGGGTCGTGGACTGAAGCTTTCTTT. It yields the protein CPSSLVQGSWTEAFF.

In this sample, this clone turned up once. The chain carries TRBV5-1 and TRBJ2-5; D is unresolved. The CDR3 totals 13 residues. Trimming removed 0 bases at V and 5 bases at J, with 8 bases between. Germline-derived CDR1 and CDR2 are SGHRS and YFSETQ. This CDR3 reads CASSLDAEETQYF. The CDR3 DNA sequence: TGCGCCAGCAGCTTGGACGCCGAGGAGACCCAGTACTTC.

The chain combines TRBV6-1 with TRBJ1-2; D not certain. From germline, CDR1 is MNHNS and CDR2 SASEGT. The CDR3 runs to 13 residues. V lost 7 bases and J lost 0, with 9 bases in between. The CDR3 region has the DNA TGTGCCAGCATGTTGGACTCTAACTATGGCTACACCTTC. Encoded protein: CASMLDSNYGYTF.

The chain combines TRBV19 with TRBJ2-6; D uncertain. The CDR3 loop spans 13 amino acids. Germline-derived CDR1 and CDR2 are LNHDA and SQIVND (reference sequence). V lost 3 bases and J 6 bases, leaving 6 bases between the germline ends. DNA for the CDR3: TGTGCCAGTAGTATCCCACTGGCCAACGTCCTGACTTTC. It specifies CASSIPLANVLTF.

V usage is TRBV27 and J usage is TRBJ1-1, with 8 bases that match TRBD1. The CDR3 length is 15 residues. Looked up from germline, CDR1 is MNHEY and CDR2 is SMNVEV (reference sequence). After removal of 2 bases from V and 1 base from J, the junction contained 3 bases not matched to a gene. The CDR3 sequence is CASSLRTGTNTEAFF. CDR3 nucleotides: TGTGCCAGCAGTTTACGGACAGGGACGAACACTGAAGCTTTCTTT.

This clone was seen a few times. The V gene is TRBV15, the J gene TRBJ1-5; TRBD1 is a possible D gene (6 bases). The CDR3 covers 16 residues. The V gene lost 1 base and the J gene lost 2 bases, with 12 bases spanning the gap. From germline, CDR1 is LNHNV and CDR2 YYDKDF (reference sequence). The CDR3 region is CATSRATGFRNQPQHF. In DNA form, the CDR3 reads TGTGCCACCAGCAGAGCAACAGGGTTTCGCAATCAGCCCCAGCATTTT.

The chain uses TRBV29-1 and TRBJ1-2; 7 nucleotides align to TRBD1. Germline V lookup: CDR1 SQVTM, CDR2 ANQGSEA. The CDR3 has 13 residues. J lost 12 bases, V lost 0 bases, and 10 bases had no gene match. The CDR3 bases are TGCAGCGTTGAAGACCTCACAGGGGTCAGGAACACCTTC. Translation gives CSVEDLTGVRNTF.

In its sample, this clone was seen once. The chain joins TRBV6-5 to TRBJ1-5, with 8 nucleotides matching TRBD1. The CDR3 runs to 15 residues. V lost 4 bases, J lost 0 bases, and 2 bases stayed unmatched. Germline CDR1 is MNHEY and CDR2 is SVGAGI. DNA for the CDR3: TGTGCCAGCAGTTTGGGACAGGATAGCAATCAGCCCCAGCATTTT. Its protein is CASSLGQDSNQPQHF.

The chain couples TRBV28 to TRBJ2-1, with D hard to call. The ends were cut back, 3 bases at V and 5 bases at J, with 8 bases in the middle. The germline gives CDR1 MDHEN, CDR2 SYDVKM. The CDR3 has 13 residues. DNA of the CDR3: TGTGCCAGCAGTTTCAGGCCGGACAATGAGCAGTTCTTC. As protein: CASSFRPDNEQFF.

The gene calls are TRBV4-1 and TRBJ2-3, with 10 nucleotides matching TRBD2. The ends lost 5 bases at V and 3 bases at J; junction bases unmatched: 8. The CDR3 spans 16 residues. Per the germline V gene, CDR1 is MGHRA and CDR2 is YSYEKL. DNA for the CDR3: TGCGCCAGCAGCGCTACTCAAGCGGGAGGGACAGATACGCAGTATTTT. This codes for CASSATQAGGTDTQYF.

V is TRBV2 and J is TRBJ2-7, with a weak D call TRBD1 (6 bases). Per germline, CDR1 SNHLY and CDR2 FYNNEI. The CDR3 contains 14 residues. V lost 3 bases to trimming and J lost 3 bases, with 12 bases between them. CDR3 protein: CASSETGHFYEQYF. CDR3 nucleotides: TGTGCCAGCAGTGAGACGGGACATTTCTACGAGCAGTACTTC.

The gene calls are TRBV6-6 and TRBJ2-7, with D hard to call. This CDR3 comprises 11 residues. V was cut by 0 bases and J by 6 bases, with 3 bases left in between. CDR1 is MNHNY and CDR2 is SVGAGI in the germline V gene (reference sequence). As DNA, the CDR3 is TGTGCCAGCAGTTACTCAGCCGAGCAGTACTTC. Its translation: CASSYSAEQYF.

This sequence joins TRBV9 and TRBJ2-2; 9 bases agree with TRBD2. The CDR3 length is 17 residues. With 0 bases clipped from V and 2 bases from J, the junction kept 5 bases outside the gene matches. Germline CDR1 SGDLS, CDR2 YYNGEE. The CDR3 DNA reads TGTGCCAGCAGCGTAGGGCGGGGGGGTTCAAACACCGGGGAGCTGTTTTTT. It encodes CASSVGRGGSNTGELFF.

The chain uses TRBV7-9 and TRBJ2-1, with D possibly TRBD1 on 6 matching bases. Germline V gene lookup returns CDR1 SEHNR and CDR2 FQNEAQ (reference sequence). The CDR3 runs 18 residues. Trimming shortened V by 5 bases and J by 0 bases, and 20 bases separated the two germline ends. The DNA of the CDR3 is TGTGCCAGCAGCCTACAGGGTGGCGGGCTTAGCTCCTACAATGAGCAGTTCTTC. Amino acid sequence: CASSLQGGGLSSYNEQFF.

The DNA for the CDR3 is TGTGCCAGTAGTATCGATGACAGCTTGGAGACCCAGTACTTC. Encoded protein: CASSIDDSLETQYF. This chain uses TRBV19 with TRBJ2-5, with D maybe TRBD1 (5 bases). Trimming stripped 3 bases from V and 5 bases from J, with 13 bases between. This CDR3 region has 14 residues. Germline CDR1 LNHDA, CDR2 SQIVND (reference sequence).